Described below is a single T cell receptor (beta chain) sequence and its context. Its antigen specificity is not known. The input lacks base qualities; no much larger clone sits a single base away. The record originates from a study of shared clonotypes between healthy human individuals (dated by TCRdb to about 2020). Turning to the overall study: The cohort comprised a couple of women and a few men aged 18 to 49 years. To estimate repertoire size and how much clonotypes are shared between individuals, the study performed deep sequencing of blood TCR repertoires from about five healthy adults. For each donor, three plates each were used for CD4 naive and CD4 memory, two plates were used for CD8 naive, and one plate was used for CD8 memory. To increase sequencing depth and limit assay-specific biases, different laboratories used diverse techniques to prepare libraries and sequence TCR repertoires. Each donor's leukapheresis produced roughly between roughly 0.85 and 9.5 billion PBMCs. The paper as a whole reports these results and caveats: Because the study included only a small number of donors, the genetic and exposure-history diversity represented was limited. Based on pairwise subsampling, the degree of clonotype sharing among donors was expected to be affected by sequencing depth. Higher generation probabilities were observed for clonotypes shared by all four sorted-subset donors than for non-shared clonotypes. Rarefaction of sorted-subset datasets indicated incomplete sequencing despite the large sequencing depth. Only blood was sampled, and tissue TCR repertoires likely differ from those in blood. Naive subsets generally had larger estimated clonotype richness than memory subsets. Sharing across a handful of donors was observed for around 5% of naive CD4, around 3.5% of naive CD8, roughly 2.3% of memory CD4, and 0.4% of memory CD8 clonotypes.

CD8 naive samples consisted of CD45RO-negative cells that were positively selected for CCR7, yielding a CD45RA+CCR7+ population without TemRA cells. The donors were healthy, HIV-negative adults who had no recently reported acute infections or vaccinations. All donors were Caucasian adults living in Nashville, Tennessee, USA. Blood was obtained by leukapheresis, after which PBMCs were separated by Ficoll-Histopaque density gradient centrifugation and cryopreserved in liquid nitrogen vapor phase. Analytical flow cytometry was used to check the purity and quantity of each magnetically sorted T cell population. Genomic DNA was isolated from every sorted fraction and measured by UV absorbance on a Nanodrop 2000c. The cysteine opens and the phenylalanine closes a CDR3 of 12 amino acids. The only DNA kept is the CDR3, 36 bases in frame from the first base. V is clipped by 1 base and J by 7 bases, and the sequence between their germline boundaries is 8 bases long. The CDR1 and CDR2 encoded by the germline V gene are LGHNT and FRNRAP.

Using the deep immunoSEQ assay, multiplex PCR amplified TCR CDR3 regions from genomic DNA. For each cell subset, the extracted genomic DNA was distributed evenly across all wells of several immunoSEQ 96-well plates, and each plate served as one replicate. For sorted subsets, each replicate PCR was loaded with roughly 190 ng genomic DNA, equivalent to 30,000 or so T cell genomes. The purified libraries were quantified using a Qubit 3.0 fluorometer, sized with a Bioanalyzer 2100, and then quantified again using the KAPA Library Quantification kit. Every immunoSEQ 96-well plate was sequenced on a dedicated single-read 150-cycle Illumina NextSeq 550 flow cell. Concerning the study's data processing: The immunoSEQ output contained only junctional sequences without quality scores, so filtering could not match that applied to full-length reads. Sequences were annotated with PyIR, a Python wrapper for IgBLAST v1.9, using IMGT germline references to assign V/J genes and CDR3. Reads were removed for weak V/J assignments (E-value above 1e-6), missing CDR3, stop codons, out-of-frame junctions, or ambiguous translated residues. V3J clonotypes were defined as sequences sharing an identical inferred V gene, J gene, and CDR3 amino acid sequence. To compute the percentage overlap between repertoires, the number of shared unique clonotypes was divided by the size of the smaller repertoire. Three approaches were used to assess repertoire richness: RTK rarefaction, the Chao1 estimator, and Recon v2.1 estimates of unobserved clonotypes. For all TCRbeta clonotypes obtained by the gDNA method from four donors, generation probabilities were computed with OLGA. TCRdb took over this immuneACCESS table, retaining in-frame rearrangements with V and J assigned. Such tables are incomplete; in checked studies, under half of the missing clones stem from an unresolved V gene, and the remainder is unexplained. V, J and clone size are taken as reported in that table, and D and trimming were inferred from the DNA itself. In this sample the table shows around 2.1 million clones, 85% to 95% of which occur a single time. Roughly 1.8% of the sample lies in the top ten.

This TCR was sampled from a man between 18 and 29 years old in good health. Some clones in this sample may be carry-over from other donors' samples. This chain joins TRBV12-5 to TRBJ2-7, with a weak D call of TRBD2 (5 bases match). The sample was naive CD8+ T cells from PBMCs. The intended sense of this specimen's cell subset or site label: CD45RA+CCR7+. The nucleotide sequence is TGTGCTAGTGGTTTGGGGAGGTCGGAGCAGTACTTC. Translated, it gives CASGLGRSEQYF.